This entry features one T cell receptor (beta chain) sequence. Its antigen remains unknown. The sample originates from a study of cytomegalovirus exposure and HLA in healthy donors. Donors were drawn from the approximately 120-subject validation cohort, separate from the approximately 700-subject first cohort. Clones were sequenced by immunoSEQ multiplex PCR, and TCRdb holds only the in-frame ones, with some missing. The sample carries 160,000 or so clones, more than 70% recorded once. Study conclusions and caveats: There were some public TCRs occurring in many donors, but most TCR sequences were rare. Subsequent analysis revealed that first-cohort TCR clusters tended to co-occur in the approximately 120 validation repertoires.

V shed 7 bases, J shed 1 base, and the junction held 5 bases outside the gene matches. CDR1 MNHEY and CDR2 SMNVEV come from the germline V gene (reference sequence). The CDR3 is 14 residues long. The source material was PBMCs. The genes are TRBV27 and TRBJ2-3, with TRBD2 matching 7 bases. The TCR originated in a man aged 18 to 35 in good health and CMV-seronegative. The DNA for the CDR3 is TGTGCCAGCACCCACGCGGGGGGCACAGATACGCAGTATTTT. Its protein product is CASTHAGGTDTQYF.